This T cell receptor beta chain derives from a study of blood T cell repertoires in COVID-19. Study details: Collection of acute and convalescent COVID-19 samples took place in the United States, Italy and Spain.

Methods used by the authors: Counts of nucleated cells, estimated from reference gene primer amplification, were obtained. Profiling relied on immunoSEQ multiplex PCR, and the TCRdb table lists in-frame clones only, not all of them. For V, J and clone size, that table is used; D and trimming come from the DNA. The sample comprises 9,000 to 10,000 clones, around 81% of which are singletons, and 30% to 40% rests with the top ten. Germline trimming cut 8 bases from V and 5 bases from J; bases unmatched to any gene: 8. The CDR3 totals 13 residues. The germline CDR1 and CDR2 sequences are MGHDK and SYGVNS.

The genes are TRBV25-1 and TRBJ2-5; the match to TRBD1 covers 7 bases. The sequencing sample was made of peripheral blood. This sequence originates from a human donor in a cohort sampled during active COVID-19. This chain's CDR3 is CASHFQGEETQYF. In DNA form, the CDR3 reads TGTGCCAGCCATTTTCAGGGGGAGGAGACCCAGTACTTC. Full variable domain (outside the CDR3, taken from reference TRBV25-1 and TRBJ2-5): EADIYQTPRYLVIGTGKKITLECSQTMGHDKMYWYQQDPGMELHLIHYSYGVNSTEKGDLSSESTVSRIRTEHFPLTLESARPSHTSQYLCASHFQGEETQYFGPGTRLLVL.